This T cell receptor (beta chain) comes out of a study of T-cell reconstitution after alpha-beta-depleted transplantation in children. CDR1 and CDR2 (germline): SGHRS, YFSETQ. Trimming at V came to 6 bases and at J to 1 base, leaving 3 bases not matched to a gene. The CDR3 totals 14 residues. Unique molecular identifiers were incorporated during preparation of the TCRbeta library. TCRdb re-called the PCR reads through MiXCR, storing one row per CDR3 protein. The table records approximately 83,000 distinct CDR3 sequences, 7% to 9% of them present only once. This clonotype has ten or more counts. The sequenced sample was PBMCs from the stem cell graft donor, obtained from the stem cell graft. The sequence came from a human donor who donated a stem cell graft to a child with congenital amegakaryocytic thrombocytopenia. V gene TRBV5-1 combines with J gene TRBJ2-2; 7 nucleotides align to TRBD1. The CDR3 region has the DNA TGCGCCAGCAAAGGGACAGAGAACACCGGGGAGCTGTTTTTT. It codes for CASKGTENTGELFF.